Presented here are 20 T cell receptor beta chains from one specimen sequenced in a study of molecular identifiers for immune sequencing clone quantification. TCRdb analysed the PCR reads with MiXCR anew, one entry per CDR3 protein. The sample holds about 630,000 distinct CDR3 sequences; around 25% are singletons and the top ten take about 0.84%. Material for sequencing was naive CD8+ T cells from blood, with Jurkat cell RNA spiked in. Subset indicated: FACS-sorted CD8+CD4-CCR7+CD45RA+ naive T cells. Source of these receptors: a human donor in good health. Some libraries in this study had Jurkat cell RNA spiked in.

To note about this clonotype: A much larger clone differs by one base, so this may be a read error. The genes are TRBV7-2 and TRBJ2-7; D may match TRBD1 or TRBD2 (6 bases each). The V gene lost 3 bases and the J gene lost 3 bases, with 15 bases spanning the gap. The CDR3 has 15 amino acids. The germline CDR1 and CDR2 sequences are SGHTA and FQGNSA. The chain's CDR3 is CASSLGGGELYEQYF. CDR3 sequence (DNA): TGTGCCAGCAGCTTGGGGGGCGGGGAGCTCTACGAGCAGTACTTC.

As to this clonotype: A much bigger clone sits one base away, suggesting this may be a read error. This chain links TRBV12-3 or TRBV12-4 with TRBJ2-3; 7 nucleotides align to TRBD2. The CDR3 covers 15 residues. This CDR3 is CASRFGGSLTDTHYF. DNA for the CDR3: TGTGCCAGCAGATTCGGGGGGTCCCTCACAGATACGCATTATTTT.

Details on this clonotype: Since a much larger clone is just one base distant, this may be a read error. No conserved phenylalanine or tryptophan ends this CDR3, so it is likely a read error. This rearrangement joins TRBV7-9 to TRBJ2-3; 10 bases fit TRBD2. The CDR3 totals 16 residues. Germline V lookup: CDR1 SEHNR, CDR2 FQNEAQ (reference sequence). Trimming at V came to 5 bases and at J to 2 bases, leaving 7 bases not matched to a gene. The CDR3 DNA follows: TGTGCCAGCAGCGTGACCGGGACTAGCGACACAGATACGCAGTATTGT. Amino acids: CASSVTGTSDTDTQYC.

Worth noting for this clonotype: This may come from a read error, since a much larger clone is one base off. Since no conserved phenylalanine or tryptophan closes the CDR3, a read error is the likely cause. V and J are TRBV6-2 or TRBV6-3 and TRBJ1-1, with D hard to call. The CDR3 has 16 residues. Germline V gene sequence: CDR1 MNHEY, CDR2 SVGEGT. Trimming shortened V by 0 bases and J by 4 bases, and 15 bases separated the two germline ends. Here the CDR3 DNA reads TGTGCCAGCAGTTACTCGAGTTTTGTATTATCCACTGAAGCTTTCTCT. This translates into CASSYSSFVLSTEAFS.

The chain is built from TRBV3-1 and TRBJ2-3; TRBD2 aligns across 11 bases. CDR3 length equals 16 residues. V dropped 5 bases and J dropped 4; count of bases not matched to a gene: 8. CDR1 LGHDT and CDR2 YNNKEL come from the germline V gene (reference sequence). The CDR3 DNA reads as TGTGCCAGCAGCGCCGTAACTAGCGGGAGAGCAGATACGCAGTATTTT. It specifies CASSAVTSGRADTQYF.

This clonotype was seen a handful of times. This rearrangement joins TRBV7-6 to TRBJ1-3; no clear D. CDR1 SGHVS and CDR2 FNYEAQ come from the germline V gene. The V and J ends lost 5 bases and 0 bases respectively, with 11 bases between them. This CDR3 has 15 amino acids. CDR3 coding DNA: TGTGCCAGCAGCCCCGACTTAGGCTCTGGAAACACCATATATTTT. As protein: CASSPDLGSGNTIYF.

In the case of this clonotype: It may be a read error: a sequence one base away is much more abundant. This chain connects TRBV19 to TRBJ2-3, with a weak D call TRBD2 (6 bases). Germline CDR1 LNHDA, CDR2 SQIVND (reference sequence). There are 18 residues in the CDR3. The CDR3 DNA reads TGTCCCAGTAGTGTCGGGACTTATCAATCGCGTAACACAGATACGCAGTATTTT. It codes for CPSSVGTYQSRNTDTQYF. The whole variable domain, filled in from reference TRBV19 and TRBJ2-3, reads DGGITQSPKYLFRKEGQNVTLSCEQNLNHDAMYWYRQDPGQGLRLIYYSQIVNDFQKGDIAEGYSVSREKKESFPLTVTSAQKNPTAFYLCPSSVGTYQSRNTDTQYFGPGTRLTVL.

CDR3 in amino acids: CASSLNSEAIQYF. CDR3 coding DNA: TGTGCCAGCAGCTTGAACTCCGAAGCCATTCAGTACTTC. The rearrangement uses TRBV5-4 and TRBJ2-4; D ambiguous. Germline V lookup: CDR1 SGHNT, CDR2 YYREEE (reference sequence). V lost 1 base, J lost 9 bases, and 11 bases lay in between. This CDR3 is 13 amino acids long. Full variable domain (missing parts from reference TRBV5-4 and TRBJ2-4): ETGVTQSPTHLIKTRGQQVTLRCSSQSGHNTVSWYQQALGQGPQFIFQYYREEENGRGNFPPRFSGLQFPNYSSELNVNALELDDSALYLCASSLNSEAIQYFGAGTRLSVL.

The rearrangement links TRBV30 to TRBJ1-1; no clear D gene. The V gene lost 5 bases and the J gene lost 5 bases, with 9 bases spanning the gap. Germline loops: CDR1 GTSNPN, CDR2 SVGIG (reference sequence). There are 11 residues in the CDR3. This CDR3 is CAWGRWTEAFF. In nucleotides, the CDR3 is TGTGCCTGGGGGAGGTGGACTGAAGCTTTCTTT.

Many counts were recorded for this clonotype. The V call is TRBV24-1, the J call TRBJ2-3; D unresolved. The V gene lost 2 bases and the J gene lost 5 bases, with 7 bases spanning the gap. This CDR3 comprises 13 residues. CDR1 and CDR2 (germline): KGHDR, SFDVKD. The CDR3 loop reads CATSDWELDTQYF. The DNA of the CDR3 is TGTGCCACCAGTGATTGGGAATTAGATACGCAGTATTTT.

Of note for this clonotype: This could be a read error, since a much larger clone is one nucleotide away. The chain links TRBV4-1 to TRBJ1-2, with 7 nucleotides matching TRBD1. The CDR3 covers 14 residues. Losses at the gene ends were 4 bases for V and 4 bases for J; bases not matched to a gene: 6. Germline CDR1 and CDR2: MGHRA and YSYEKL. The CDR3 DNA sequence: TGCGCCAGCAGCCCAAAACAGGGGTCCTATGGCTACACCTTC. It yields the protein CASSPKQGSYGYTF.

CDR3 in DNA: TGTGCCAGCAACGAAAACAGGGGATCCTACGAGCAGTACTTC. Its protein product is CASNENRGSYEQYF. The genes are TRBV28 and TRBJ2-7, with 7 bases matching TRBD1. The germline CDR1 and CDR2 sequences are MDHEN and SYDVKM. Trimming cost V 7 bases and J 1 base; bases outside gene matches: 7. The length of the CDR3 is 14 residues.

The J gene is TRBJ1-2, the V gene TRBV18; the D is unclear. V shed 3 bases and J shed 2 bases, with 7 bases lying between them. This CDR3 has 13 residues. Germline V gene data show CDR1 as KGHSH and CDR2 as LQKENI. The CDR3 loop reads CASSPAENYGYTF. CDR3 DNA sequence: TGTGCCAGCTCACCTGCAGAGAACTATGGCTACACCTTC.

This clonotype was counted a few times. The chain combines TRBV12-3 or TRBV12-4 with TRBJ2-1; 7 bases line up with TRBD2. The V and J ends lost 6 bases and 0 bases, in that order; junction bases with no gene match: 5. This CDR3 is built from 15 residues. The CDR3, as DNA: TGTGCCAGCAGATCGAAGCGGGACTCCTACAATGAGCAGTTCTTC. Translating it yields CASRSKRDSYNEQFF.

On this clonotype itself: Being one base from a much bigger clone, this may be a read error. The J gene is TRBJ2-7, the V gene TRBV20-1, with D perhaps matching TRBD1 (6 bases). Germline loops: CDR1 DFQATT, CDR2 SNEGSKA (reference sequence). There are 13 residues in the CDR3. Trimming took off 6 bases at V and 0 bases at J, with 12 bases between the two ends. CDR3 loop: CSADTGYSYEQYF. The CDR3 nucleotides are TGCAGTGCCGATACAGGGTACTCCTACGAGCAGTACTTC.

V is TRBV11-2 and J is TRBJ2-7, with 7 nucleotides matching TRBD1. Trimming took 5 bases from V and 0 from J; bases not matched to a gene: 7. Germline V gene sequence: CDR1 SGHAT, CDR2 FQNNGV. CDR3 length: 15 residues. The CDR3 region is CASSQTGDPSYEQYF. The CDR3 DNA sequence: TGTGCCAGCAGCCAAACAGGGGACCCCTCCTACGAGCAGTACTTC.

This clonotype came up a few times. This chain links TRBV13 with TRBJ1-1; D ambiguous. CDR1 and CDR2 (germline): PRHDT, FYEKMQ (reference sequence). V lost 1 base, J lost 1 base, and 10 bases lay in between. The CDR3 runs 15 residues. The CDR3 bases are TGTGCCAGCAGCTTAGTAGGGCAGGCGAACACTGAAGCTTTCTTT. This translates into CASSLVGQANTEAFF.

The gene calls are TRBV19 and TRBJ2-3; D is possibly TRBD2 (6 bases). V was clipped by 1 base and J by 0 bases, with 8 bases between them. The CDR3 covers 15 residues. Germline values: CDR1 LNHDA, CDR2 SQIVND (reference sequence). The CDR3 spells CASSIGGTSTDTQYF. The CDR3 DNA reads as TGTGCCAGTAGTATAGGAGGGACTAGCACAGATACGCAGTATTTT.

The chain combines TRBV24-1 with TRBJ1-5, with D tentatively TRBD1 (5 bases). Per the germline V gene, CDR1 is KGHDR and CDR2 is SFDVKD. The length of the CDR3 is 16 residues. Between the trimmed V and J ends, which lost 9 bases and 7 bases, there was a span of 24 bases. DNA for the CDR3: TGTGCCACCTGGGGGGGAATGGCAGAGGGGTGGCAGCCCCAGCATTTT. Protein: CATWGGMAEGWQPQHF.

The J gene is TRBJ1-1, the V gene TRBV19; no clear D. Trimming removed 5 bases from V and 1 base from J, with 8 bases in between. CDR1 and CDR2 (germline): LNHDA, SQIVND (reference sequence). The length of the CDR3 is 13 residues. CDR3 in DNA: TGTGCCAGTAGTCCCTTCGGGAACACTGAAGCTTTCTTT. Translated: CASSPFGNTEAFF. Together with reference TRBV19 and TRBJ1-1, the CDR3 gives the full variable domain: DGGITQSPKYLFRKEGQNVTLSCEQNLNHDAMYWYRQDPGQGLRLIYYSQIVNDFQKGDIAEGYSVSREKKESFPLTVTSAQKNPTAFYLCASSPFGNTEAFFGQGTRLTVV.